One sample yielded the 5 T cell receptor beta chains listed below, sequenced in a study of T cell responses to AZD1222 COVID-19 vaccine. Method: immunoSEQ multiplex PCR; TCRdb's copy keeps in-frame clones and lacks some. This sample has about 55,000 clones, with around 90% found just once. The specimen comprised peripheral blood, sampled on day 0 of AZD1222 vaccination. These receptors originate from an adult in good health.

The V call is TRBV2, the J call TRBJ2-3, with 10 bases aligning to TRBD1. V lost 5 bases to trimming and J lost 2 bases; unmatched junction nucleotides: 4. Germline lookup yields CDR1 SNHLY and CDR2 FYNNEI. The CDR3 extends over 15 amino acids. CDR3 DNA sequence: TGTGCCAGCAGTATGACAGGGGGCGTCACAGATACGCAGTATTTT. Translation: CASSMTGGVTDTQYF.

The DNA of the CDR3 is TGTGCCAGTAGTAAAACAAGACTAGCGGGGTACAATGAGCAGTTCTTC. Protein sequence: CASSKTRLAGYNEQFF. The gene calls are TRBV19 and TRBJ2-1; 11 bases agree with TRBD2. The trim removed 4 bases at V and 4 bases at J, leaving 6 bases unmatched. The CDR3 totals 16 residues. The germline gives CDR1 LNHDA, CDR2 SQIVND (reference sequence).

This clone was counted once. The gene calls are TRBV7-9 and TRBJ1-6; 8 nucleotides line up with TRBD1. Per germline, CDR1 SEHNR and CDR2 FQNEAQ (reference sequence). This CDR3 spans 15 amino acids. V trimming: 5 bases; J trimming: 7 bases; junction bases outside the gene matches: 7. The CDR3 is CASSPDDRGNSPLHF. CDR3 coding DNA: TGTGCCAGCAGCCCAGACGACAGGGGAAATTCACCCCTCCACTTT.

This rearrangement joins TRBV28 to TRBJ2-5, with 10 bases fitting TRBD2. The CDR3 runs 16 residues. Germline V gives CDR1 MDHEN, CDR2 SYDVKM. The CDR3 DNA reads TGTGGTTCGCGGGACGATTTGAGCGGGAGGGGAGAGACCCAGTACTTC. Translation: CGSRDDLSGRGETQYF.

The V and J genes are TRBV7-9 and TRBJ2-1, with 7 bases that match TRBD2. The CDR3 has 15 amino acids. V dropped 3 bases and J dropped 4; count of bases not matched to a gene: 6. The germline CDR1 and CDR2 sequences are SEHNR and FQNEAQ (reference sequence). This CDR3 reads CASSFGRPLYNEQFF. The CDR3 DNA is TGTGCCAGCAGCTTCGGGAGGCCCCTTTACAATGAGCAGTTCTTC.